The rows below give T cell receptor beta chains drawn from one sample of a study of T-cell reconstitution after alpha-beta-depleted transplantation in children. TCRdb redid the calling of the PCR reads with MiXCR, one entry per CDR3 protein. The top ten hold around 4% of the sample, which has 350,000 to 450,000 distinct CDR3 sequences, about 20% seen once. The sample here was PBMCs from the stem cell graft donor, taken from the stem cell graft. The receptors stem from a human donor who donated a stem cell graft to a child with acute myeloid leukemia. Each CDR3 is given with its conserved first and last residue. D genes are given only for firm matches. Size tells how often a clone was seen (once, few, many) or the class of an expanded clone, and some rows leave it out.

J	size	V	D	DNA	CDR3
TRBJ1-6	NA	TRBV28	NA	TGTGCCAGCAGACAGGGACGGTGGAATTCACCCCTCCACTTT	CASRQGRWNSPLHF
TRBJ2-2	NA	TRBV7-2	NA	TGTGCCAGCTGCCGGGTCTTTGCCGGGGAGCTGTTTTTT	CASCRVFAGELFF
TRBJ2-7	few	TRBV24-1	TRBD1	TGTGCCACCAGTGATCCGGGACAGGGCGACTACGAGCAGTACTTC	CATSDPGQGDYEQYF
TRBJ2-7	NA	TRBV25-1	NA	TGTGCCAGCAGTGGGAGGGTTTACGAGCAGTACTTC	CASSGRVYEQYF
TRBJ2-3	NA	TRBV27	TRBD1	TGTGCCAGCAGTTTCCTGACAGGGGGATACACAGATACGCAGTATTTT	CASSFLTGGYTDTQYF
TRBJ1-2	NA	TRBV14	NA	TGTGCCAGCAGCCGAGGCCAGGGGTTATATGGCTACACCTTC	CASSRGQGLYGYTF
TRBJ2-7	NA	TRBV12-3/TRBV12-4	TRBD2	TGTGCCAGCAGTTCGGGACTAGCGGGAGACCCAAGCTCCTACGAGCAGTACTTC	CASSSGLAGDPSSYEQYF
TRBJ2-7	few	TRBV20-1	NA	TGCAGTGCTAGAGATTCGGCGGAAATTGCCTACGAGCAGTACTTC	CSARDSAEIAYEQYF
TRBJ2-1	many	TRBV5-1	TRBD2	TGCGCCAGCGTGGTGGGGACTAGCGGGACTGAGCAGTTCTTC	CASVVGTSGTEQFF
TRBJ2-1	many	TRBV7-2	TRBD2	TGTGCCAGCAGCACACTAGCGGGGGGAGGGGGTGAGCAGTTCTTC	CASSTLAGGGGEQFF
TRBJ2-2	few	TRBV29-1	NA	TGCAGCGTTCCGGAGGGGGCGAACACCGGGGAGCTGTTTTTT	CSVPEGANTGELFF
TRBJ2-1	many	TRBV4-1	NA	TGCGCCAGCAGCCGAACGCAGGGGGGAGGTAGCTCCTACAATGAGCAGTTCTTC	CASSRTQGGGSSYNEQFF
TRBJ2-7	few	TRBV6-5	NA	TGTGCCAGCAGTTACTCGTCGAATACCTACGAGCAGTACTTC	CASSYSSNTYEQYF
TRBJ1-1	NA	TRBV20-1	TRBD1	TGCAGTGTTCCTAGGGGGCTGAACACTGAAGCTTTCTTT	CSVPRGLNTEAFF
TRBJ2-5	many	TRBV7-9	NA	TGTGCCAGCAGCTTATCAGGGGGGCAAGAGACCCAGTACTTC	CASSLSGGQETQYF
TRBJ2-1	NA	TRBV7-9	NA	TGTGCCAGCAGCGCTAGTGAGAGCTCCTACAATGAGCAGTTCTTC	CASSASESSYNEQFF
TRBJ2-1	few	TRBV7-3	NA	TGTGCCAGCAGCTTAAGTCTCGGACTCTCCAATGAGCAGTTCTTC	CASSLSLGLSNEQFF
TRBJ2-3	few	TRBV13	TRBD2	TGTGCCAGCAGCCGACCGAATGGCGGGAGAAGCACAGATACGCAGTATTTT	CASSRPNGGRSTDTQYF
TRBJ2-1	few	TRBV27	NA	TGTGCCAGCTCTGGAGGAACCAGCTCCTACAATGAGCAGTTCTTC	CASSGGTSSYNEQFF
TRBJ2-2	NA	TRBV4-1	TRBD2	TGCGCCAGCAGCCAAGACAGTAGCGGGAGGCACGGGGAGCTGTTTTTT	CASSQDSSGRHGELFF
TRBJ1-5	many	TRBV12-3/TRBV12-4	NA	TGTGCCAGCAGTTTCGGCGGCCTAGAGCAGCCCCAGCATTTT	CASSFGGLEQPQHF
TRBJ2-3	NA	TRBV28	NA	TGTGCCAGCAGTTACAGGAATACAGATACGCAGTATTTT	CASSYRNTDTQYF
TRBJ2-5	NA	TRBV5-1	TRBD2	TGCGCCAGCAGCACGGGACTAGCGGGGAGGAAGATTGGGACCCAGTACTTC	CASSTGLAGRKIGTQYF
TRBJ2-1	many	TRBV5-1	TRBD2	TGCGCCAGCAGCTTGGGACTAGCCGTGTACAATGAGCAGTTCTTC	CASSLGLAVYNEQFF
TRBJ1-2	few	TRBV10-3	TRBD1	TGTGCCATCAGTGACCGGACAGGGTATGGCTACACCTTC	CAISDRTGYGYTF
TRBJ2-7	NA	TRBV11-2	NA	TGTGCCAGCAGCTTAGGTCAGCCTACCTACGAGCAGTACTTC	CASSLGQPTYEQYF
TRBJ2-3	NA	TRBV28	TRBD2	TGTGCCAGCAGTTTACGGCTAGCGGGAGTCGATACGCAGTATTTT	CASSLRLAGVDTQYF
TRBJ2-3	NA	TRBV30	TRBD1	TGTGCCTGGAGTGGAGGGTGGACAGGGGGCACAGATACGCAGTATTTT	CAWSGGWTGGTDTQYF
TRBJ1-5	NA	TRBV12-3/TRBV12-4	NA	TGTGCCAGCCGCTCGGGGCTGGCCCTTAGCAATCAGCCCCAGCATTTT	CASRSGLALSNQPQHF
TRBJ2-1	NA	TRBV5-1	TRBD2	TGCGCCAGCAGCTGGGAGGGGAACAATGAGCAGTTCTTC	CASSWEGNNEQFF
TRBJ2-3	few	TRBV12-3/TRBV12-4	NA	TGTGCCAGCAGCCCCGGAACCCAACTTAGCACAGATACGCAGTATTTT	CASSPGTQLSTDTQYF
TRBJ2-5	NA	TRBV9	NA	TGTGCCAGCAGCGTAGATCCAGGAGACCAAGAGACCCAGTACTTC	CASSVDPGDQETQYF
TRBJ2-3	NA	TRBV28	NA	TGTGCCAGCAGTCTTCTCGGACATACTAGCACAGATACGCAGTATTTT	CASSLLGHTSTDTQYF
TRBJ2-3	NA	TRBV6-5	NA	TGTGCCAGCAGTTACTCGATAGGTGTTGTGACAGATACGCAGTATTTT	CASSYSIGVVTDTQYF
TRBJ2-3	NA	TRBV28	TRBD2	TGTGCCAGCCTCAAGACTAGCGGGAGGGCCCCTCTCATCACAGATACGCAGTATTTT	CASLKTSGRAPLITDTQYF
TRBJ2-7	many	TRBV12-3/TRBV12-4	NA	TGTGCCAGCAGTTTGCGGTCCTACGAGCAGTACTTC	CASSLRSYEQYF
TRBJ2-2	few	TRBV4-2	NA	TGTGCCAGCAGCCAAGGGGGCGGGGAGCTGTTTTTT	CASSQGGGELFF
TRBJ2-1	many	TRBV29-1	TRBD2	TGCAGCGTGGGGACTAGCACAAAGGGTGAGCAGTTCTTC	CSVGTSTKGEQFF
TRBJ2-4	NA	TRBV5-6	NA	TGTGCCAGCAGCCGAGGGGCCAAAAACATTCAGTACTTC	CASSRGAKNIQYF
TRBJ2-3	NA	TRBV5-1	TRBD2	TGCGCCAGCAGCTTGGTCGCAGCGGGAGGTCCCCTGGATACGCAGTATTTT	CASSLVAAGGPLDTQYF
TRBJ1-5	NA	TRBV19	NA	TGTGCCACCACACAACAGGGTTGGAATCAGCCCCAGCATTTT	CATTQQGWNQPQHF
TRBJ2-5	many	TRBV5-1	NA	TGCGCCAGCAGCTATGGGACGCAAGAGACCCAGTACTTC	CASSYGTQETQYF
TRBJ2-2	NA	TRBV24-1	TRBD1	TGTGCCACCAGTGACCCGAGGGGGCCGAACACCGGGGAGCTGTTTTTT	CATSDPRGPNTGELFF
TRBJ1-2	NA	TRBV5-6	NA	TGTGCCAGCAGACTTGGACGGCTCTATGGCTACACCTTC	CASRLGRLYGYTF
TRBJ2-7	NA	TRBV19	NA	TGTGCCAGTAGTCCCGGGGGACTTTTGAACGAGCAGTACTTC	CASSPGGLLNEQYF
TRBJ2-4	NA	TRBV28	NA	TGTGCCAGCAGTTCTAGGGGGGTTGGAGCCAAAAACATTCAGTACTTC	CASSSRGVGAKNIQYF
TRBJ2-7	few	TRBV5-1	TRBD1	TGCGCCAGCAGCTCGATCAGGGGGAGCTCCTACGAGCAGTACTTC	CASSSIRGSSYEQYF
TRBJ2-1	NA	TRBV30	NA	TGTGCCTGGAAACGGGACCAGAACTACAATGAGCAGTTCTTC	CAWKRDQNYNEQFF
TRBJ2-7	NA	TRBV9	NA	TGTGCCAGCAGCGAAGGGGCCCGGAGCTCCTACGAGCAGTACTTC	CASSEGARSSYEQYF
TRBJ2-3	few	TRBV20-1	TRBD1	TGCAGTGTACTTCCGGGGACAGGGAGTAGAGATACGCAGTATTTT	CSVLPGTGSRDTQYF
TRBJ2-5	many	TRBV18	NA	TGTGCCAGCCGCCAGGGATCAGAGACCCAGTACTTC	CASRQGSETQYF
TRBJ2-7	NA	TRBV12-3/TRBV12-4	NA	TGTGCCAGCAGACGAGAGCCAGGAGAGGGCGAGCAGTACTTC	CASRREPGEGEQYF
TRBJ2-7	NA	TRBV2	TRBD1	TGTGCCAGCAGTGACCGGACAGGGACCTACGAGCAGTACTTC	CASSDRTGTYEQYF
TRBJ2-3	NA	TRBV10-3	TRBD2	TGTGCCATAGGGGGACTAGCGGGAGTTAAAGATACGCAGTATTTT	CAIGGLAGVKDTQYF
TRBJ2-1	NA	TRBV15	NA	TGTGCCACCAGCAGGGGACGGGACACGGGGTTCTTC	CATSRGRDTGFF